The present TCR beta chain was sequenced within a study of T cell changes during pregnancy in multiple sclerosis. The table came from immunoSEQ multiplex PCR; TCRdb's copy has only in-frame clones and leaves some out. The sample includes approximately 74,000 clones, roughly nine tenths seen only once; the top ten take approximately 3.4%. This sequence was found in a female donor with multiple sclerosis, enrolled in a pregnancy study. The sequenced sample was peripheral blood, obtained before pregnancy.

The CDR3 region is CASSPGQINEQFF. For the CDR3, the DNA is TGTGCCAGCTCACCTGGGCAGATCAATGAGCAGTTCTTC. J is TRBJ2-1 and V is TRBV18; D not resolved. Germline values: CDR1 KGHSH, CDR2 LQKENI. The CDR3 consists of 13 residues. V was trimmed by 3 bases and J by 6 bases, leaving 9 bases between them.